This is a list of T cell receptor beta chains from one sample in a study of blood T cells in healthy people across ages. One entry per CDR3 protein, called by TCRdb with MiXCR from the 5' RACE reads. The data contain 1.8 million or so distinct CDR3 sequences, about two fifths of them seen just once; the ten biggest clones take up 23%. The source material was blood. These receptors were obtained from a human donor in good health. CDR3s include the opening cysteine and the closing phenylalanine or tryptophan. Fields, in order: V gene, J gene, D gene, clone size, CDR3 DNA, CDR3 protein. A D gene is named only where the DNA matches it firmly. For some rows the clone size is stated as once, few or many, or as a class when expanded; others skip it.

>TRBV7-6|TRBJ2-7|TRBD1|.
TGTGCCAGCAGCTTAGAATTGGACAGGGGCGACGAGCAGTACTTC
CASSLELDRGDEQYF
>TRBV7-2|TRBJ2-1|.|.
TGTGCCAGCAGCTCCGGGACGGTATCCTACAATGAGCAGGACTTC
CASSSGTVSYNEQDF
>TRBV5-1|TRBJ2-1|.|few
TGCGCCAGCAGCTTGGCCCTGACTAGGGATGTGTGGTCTTACAATGAGCAGTTCTTC
CASSLALTRDVWSYNEQFF
>TRBV20-1|TRBJ2-3|.|.
TGCAGTGCTCCGCACTCCACCAGGGCAGATACGCAGTATTTT
CSAPHSTRADTQYF
>TRBV7-9|TRBJ2-3|TRBD2|.
TGTGCCAGCAGGCCGAGGACTAGCGGGGGGGCTTCCGATACGCAGTATTTT
CASRPRTSGGASDTQYF
>TRBV9|TRBJ1-5|.|.
TGTGCCAGCAGCGAGGGACGGGGGTTCAATCAGCCCCAGCATTTT
CASSEGRGFNQPQHF
>TRBV9|TRBJ1-2|.|few
TGTGCCAGCAGCGTAGGAGGCCCCGAGGGTTATGGCTACACCTTC
CASSVGGPEGYGYTF
>TRBV7-2|TRBJ2-4|.|.
TGTGCCAGCAGCACGATGGCCGTAGACATTCAGTACTTC
CASSTMAVDIQYF
>TRBV20-1|TRBJ2-4|.|.
TGCAGTTCTGAGAGCACCAAAAACATTCATTACTTC
CSSESTKNIHYF
>TRBV7-6|TRBJ2-5|.|few
TGTGCCAGCAGACACCCGGCACAGGGAGAGACCCAGTACTTC
CASRHPAQGETQYF
>TRBV5-1|TRBJ2-2|.|few
TGCGCCAGCAGCTTGGCAGGGTCTAACACCGGGGAGCTGTTTTTT
CASSLAGSNTGELFF
>TRBV7-8|TRBJ2-1|TRBD2|.
TGTGCCAGCAGCCCCTCGGATAGCGGGAGCAATGAGCAGTTCTTC
CASSPSDSGSNEQFF
>TRBV9|TRBJ2-7|.|.
TGTGCCAGCAGCGGAAAGGGCAGGGGCGAGCAGTACTTC
CASSGKGRGEQYF
>TRBV20-1|TRBJ2-1|TRBD2|.
TGCAGTGCTAGATTGGGGGGACTAGCGTCATATGTCTACAATGAGCAGTTCTTC
CSARLGGLASYVYNEQFF
>TRBV24-1|TRBJ2-1|TRBD1|once
TGTGCCACCAGTGACTCTGGACGGACAGGGCGGGATGAGCAGTTCTTC
CATSDSGRTGRDEQFF
>TRBV11-2|TRBJ2-7|.|few
TGTGCCAGCAGCTTATGGCGGGGGCCACCTAGGGACCCCTACGAGCAGTACTTC
CASSLWRGPPRDPYEQYF
>TRBV6-2/TRBV6-3|TRBJ2-2|.|once
TGTGCCAGCAGATCACAGACAGTGAACACCGGGGAGCTGTTTTTT
CASRSQTVNTGELFF
>TRBV5-6|TRBJ2-5|TRBD2|.
TGTGCCAGCAGCTTTGTTTCGACTAGCTGGGATAATCCAGAGACCCAGTACTTC
CASSFVSTSWDNPETQYF
>TRBV7-2|TRBJ2-3|.|few
TGTGCCAGCAGCTTATGGGGATATACGCAGTATTTT
CASSLWGYTQYF
>TRBV18|TRBJ2-5|TRBD2|few
TGTGCCAGCTCACCAGCTAGCGGGGGTGAGACCCAGTACTTC
CASSPASGGETQYF
>TRBV11-3|TRBJ2-1|.|.
TGTGCCAGCAGTTTCTATGACACCAATGAGCAGTTCTTC
CASSFYDTNEQFF
>TRBV7-9|TRBJ2-7|.|.
TGTGCCAGCAGCTTGGGACATAACGAGCAGTACTTC
CASSLGHNEQYF
>TRBV13|TRBJ2-3|.|.
TGTGCCAGCAGCTTAACCCTGGCTAGCGAGGACACAGATACGCAGTATTTT
CASSLTLASEDTDTQYF
>TRBV20-1|TRBJ1-1|.|few
TGCAGTGCTATCAGGACACGCGGAGTAACTTTCGAAGCTTTCTTT
CSAIRTRGVTFEAFF
>TRBV4-1|TRBJ1-4|.|.
TGCGCCAGCAGCCAAGGGAGCAGGGAGTGGAGTGAAAAACTGTTTTTT
CASSQGSREWSEKLFF
>TRBV12-3/TRBV12-4|TRBJ1-5|.|.
TGTGCCAGCAGCCCGTTATCGGGGGGCGCAGGGCCCCAGCATTTT
CASSPLSGGAGPQHF
>TRBV6-2/TRBV6-3|TRBJ2-1|.|few
TGTGCCAGCACCCAAGTCGGAGAGCAGTTCTTC
CASTQVGEQFF
>TRBV20-1|TRBJ2-5|TRBD2|.
TGCAGTGCTAGTGGGCTAGGTAGCGGGGGGTTCCGGGGAGAGACCCAGTACTTC
CSASGLGSGGFRGETQYF
>TRBV20-1|TRBJ2-7|.|.
TGCAGTGCTAGAGATCGGGCAGGGTCTTCCTACGAGCAGTACTTC
CSARDRAGSSYEQYF
>TRBV28|TRBJ2-7|TRBD1|.
TGTGCCAGCAGTCCCAGGACAGGGATCCCCTACGAGCAGTACTTC
CASSPRTGIPYEQYF
>TRBV6-2/TRBV6-3|TRBJ2-1|.|few
TGTGCCAGCAGTTTGGCCCTATTGGGGGGCAATGAGCAGTTCTTC
CASSLALLGGNEQFF
>TRBV7-2|TRBJ2-7|.|many
TGTGCCAGCAGTCTTAGTAACTACGAGCAGTACTTC
CASSLSNYEQYF
>TRBV19|TRBJ1-2|TRBD1|.
TGTGCCAGTAGGCCAGGGGGACAGGGGTACTATGGCTACACCTTC
CASRPGGQGYYGYTF
>TRBV24-1|TRBJ1-1|.|.
TGTGCCACCAGTGATTCGAGGACGGAGAACACTGAAGCTTTCTTT
CATSDSRTENTEAFF
>TRBV12-3/TRBV12-4|TRBJ2-7|.|few
TGTGCCAGCAGTTCCCCCTCCAGGGGACTCTACGAGCAGTACTTC
CASSSPSRGLYEQYF
>TRBV5-1|TRBJ1-1|.|.
TGCGCCAGCAGCCTCCGAGGGGCAGGGGAAGCGAACACTGAAGCTTTCTTT
CASSLRGAGEANTEAFF
>TRBV7-2|TRBJ2-1|.|.
TGTGCCAGCAGCTTAGCCCCGGGGCCGAGCTCCTACAATGAGCAGTTCTTC
CASSLAPGPSSYNEQFF
>TRBV7-2|TRBJ1-1|.|few
TGTGCCAGCAGCTTGGGGGGGCGTCTGGTTCCGAACACTGAAGCTTTCTTT
CASSLGGRLVPNTEAFF
>TRBV12-3/TRBV12-4|TRBJ1-1|TRBD1|.
TGTGCCTGCAGTTTAGACAGGGGGAACACTGAAGCTTTCTTT
CACSLDRGNTEAFF
>TRBV9|TRBJ1-2|.|.
TGCGCCAGCAGTGTAGATCCGGGAGGGGGACGAGGCTACACCTTC
CASSVDPGGGRGYTF
>TRBV7-2|TRBJ2-7|.|.
TGTGCCAGCAGCTTAGTATTGATGACCTACGAGCAGTACTTC
CASSLVLMTYEQYF
>TRBV11-2|TRBJ2-1|TRBD2|.
TGTGCCAGCAGCTTAGGTCCACAGGAGCGGGGGCCCTACAATGAGCAGTTCTTC
CASSLGPQERGPYNEQFF
>TRBV28|TRBJ1-2|.|.
TGTGCCAGCAGCCTAAGACCCCGACTGGGCTTCGGCTACACCTTC
CASSLRPRLGFGYTF
>TRBV7-3|TRBJ1-2|.|.
TGTGCCAGCAGCTTATCCGTGGGATTAAACTATGGCTACACCTTC
CASSLSVGLNYGYTF
>TRBV14|TRBJ1-6|.|few
TGTGCCAGCAGCCAAAGACAGCGGTCACCCCTCCACTTT
CASSQRQRSPLHF
>TRBV12-5|TRBJ2-6|.|few
TGTGCTAGTGGTTTCCCCGACCACTCTGGGGCCAACGTCCTGACTTTC
CASGFPDHSGANVLTF
>TRBV29-1|TRBJ2-3|TRBD1|.
TGCAGCGTTGAGAGACAGGGAGTAAGCACAGATACGCAGTATTTT
CSVERQGVSTDTQYF
>TRBV10-3|TRBJ1-1|.|.
TGTGCCACGAGGGACACCTTTGGTATGAACACTGAAGCTTTCTTT
CATRDTFGMNTEAFF
>TRBV6-1|TRBJ1-4|.|.
TGTGCCAGCAACCCCAAAGGTGGAGGTGTCGCAACTAATGAAAAACTGTTTTTT
CASNPKGGGVATNEKLFF